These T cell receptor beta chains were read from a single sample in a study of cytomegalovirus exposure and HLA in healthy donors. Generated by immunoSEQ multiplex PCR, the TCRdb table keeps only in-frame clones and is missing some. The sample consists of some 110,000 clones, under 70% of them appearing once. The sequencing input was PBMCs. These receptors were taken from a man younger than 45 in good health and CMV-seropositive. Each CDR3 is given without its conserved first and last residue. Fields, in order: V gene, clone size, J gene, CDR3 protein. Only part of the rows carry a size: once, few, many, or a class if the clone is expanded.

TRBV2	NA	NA	AGGGVSYEQY
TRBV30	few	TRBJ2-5	ACLFEGVRTQY
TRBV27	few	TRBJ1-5	ASSLEAANQPQH
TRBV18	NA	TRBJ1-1	ASSPMTQPNTEAF
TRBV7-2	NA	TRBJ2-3	ASSLEVGHGRDTQY
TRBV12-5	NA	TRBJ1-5	ASGSRDRGDQPQH
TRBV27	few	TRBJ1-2	ASSLGANYGYT
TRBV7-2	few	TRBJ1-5	ASSSETGASNQPQH
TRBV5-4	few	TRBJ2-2	ASRSGLAGLNTGELF
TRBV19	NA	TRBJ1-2	ASMGRPGQDLSGNYGYT
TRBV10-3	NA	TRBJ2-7	AVTRLDYYEQY
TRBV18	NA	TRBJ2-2	ASSPGTGEKLF
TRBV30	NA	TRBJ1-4	AWRPFGSQIEKLF
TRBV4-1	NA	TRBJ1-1	ASSLLGGRYTEAF
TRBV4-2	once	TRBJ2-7	ASSQDMTRNEQY
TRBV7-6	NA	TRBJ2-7	ASSLGGGSYEQY
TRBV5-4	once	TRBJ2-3	ASTPGLAGGRSTDTQY
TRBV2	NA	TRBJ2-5	AVRLGAAETQY
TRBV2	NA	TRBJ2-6	ASSRTGAGANVLT
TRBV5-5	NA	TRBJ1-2	ANSWTGAGNYGYT